This T cell receptor beta chain was identified in a study of cytomegalovirus exposure and HLA in healthy donors. Germline CDR1 and CDR2: MNHEY and SMNVEV (reference sequence). V lost 5 bases and J lost 7, with 11 bases in between. CDR3 length equals 12 residues. PCR employed 60 Vbeta and 13 Jbeta primers. Produced via immunoSEQ multiplex PCR; TCRdb's table is partial and in-frame only. Recorded for this sample: more than 85,000 clones. Material for sequencing was PBMCs. The chain combines TRBV27 with TRBJ1-1, with a possible D match to TRBD1 (5 bases). This TCR was recovered from a girl between 10 and 17 years old in good health and CMV-seropositive. CDR3 DNA: TGTGCCAGCAGTACCAGGGAGGGTGAAGCTTTCTTT. It is translated as CASSTREGEAFF.